Listed below are T cell receptor beta chains from one sample, sequenced in a study of shared clonotypes between healthy human individuals. The assay was immunoSEQ multiplex PCR, and TCRdb's table has in-frame clones only and misses some. The sample lists some 1,600,000 clones; roughly 98% were seen once. Sequenced material: naive CD4+ T cells sorted from blood. All receptors come from a man younger than 40 in good health. The CDR3 runs from the conserved cysteine through the conserved F or W. D genes are given only for firm matches. A clone size is listed for some rows: how often the clone was seen (once, few, many), or a class if it is expanded.

D: TRBD2
size: .
J: TRBJ2-7
V: TRBV9
DNA: TGTGCCAGCAGCGCGCAGGAGACTAGCGGGATCAACGAGCAGTACTTC
CDR3: CASSAQETSGINEQYF

D: .
size: .
J: TRBJ2-4
V: TRBV5-5
DNA: TGTGCCAGCAGCTTGGGGTCCAGGAAAAACATTCAGTACTTC
CDR3: CASSLGSRKNIQYF

D: .
size: once
J: TRBJ2-7
V: TRBV11-2
DNA: TGTGCCAGCAGACGGGACCGGGGAGGCTACGAGCAGTACTTC
CDR3: CASRRDRGGYEQYF

D: .
size: .
J: TRBJ2-4
V: TRBV5-1
DNA: TGCGCCAGCCACGATAGGGGTGAACTAAACATTCAGTACTTC
CDR3: CASHDRGELNIQYF

D: .
size: .
J: TRBJ2-6
V: TRBV28
DNA: TGTGCCAGCAGTTTTAAGGTACCCCTCCCTGGGGCCAACGTCCTGACTTTC
CDR3: CASSFKVPLPGANVLTF

D: .
size: .
J: TRBJ2-7
V: TRBV27
DNA: TGTGCCAGCAGTCACACAGGGCGCAGCTCCTACGAGCAGTACTTC
CDR3: CASSHTGRSSYEQYF

D: .
size: .
J: TRBJ2-1
V: TRBV6-1
DNA: TGTGCCACCGCCCTAAGGGGAGTGTTGTACAATGAGCAGTTCTTC
CDR3: CATALRGVLYNEQFF

D: TRBD2
size: .
J: TRBJ2-2
V: TRBV7-3
DNA: TGTGCCAGCCTCCCCACGCCGGCGGGAGGGTCGGAGTCCGGGGAGCTGTTTTTT
CDR3: CASLPTPAGGSESGELFF

D: .
size: .
J: TRBJ2-7
V: TRBV7-9
DNA: TGTGCCAGCAGCACATTTGAGAGGAACTACGAGCAGTACTTC
CDR3: CASSTFERNYEQYF

D: TRBD2
size: .
J: TRBJ2-7
V: TRBV5-6
DNA: TGTGCCAGCACCGCCAAACTAGCGGGAGGTACCGAGCAGTACTTC
CDR3: CASTAKLAGGTEQYF

D: TRBD2
size: .
J: TRBJ2-7
V: TRBV6-5
DNA: TGTGCCAGCCGAGGTATAGCGGGGTTGGCCGAGCAGTACTTC
CDR3: CASRGIAGLAEQYF

D: .
size: .
J: TRBJ1-4
V: TRBV4-3
DNA: TGCGCCAGCAGCCAAGATCGATTGGGTAGGGAAAAACTGTTTTTT
CDR3: CASSQDRLGREKLFF

D: .
size: .
J: TRBJ1-1
V: TRBV19
DNA: TGTGCCAGTAGTTTCCCAGGGGCTTACACTGAAGCTTTCTTT
CDR3: CASSFPGAYTEAFF

D: .
size: .
J: TRBJ2-4
V: TRBV7-8
DNA: TGTGCCAGCAGCTTAGACAGGGTAAACATTCAGTACTTC
CDR3: CASSLDRVNIQYF

D: TRBD1
size: .
J: TRBJ1-5
V: TRBV5-1
DNA: TGCGCCAGCAGCTCCGGACAGGTCCATGAGCCCCAGCATTTT
CDR3: CASSSGQVHEPQHF

D: .
size: .
J: TRBJ2-1
V: TRBV5-1
DNA: TGCGCCAGCAGCTTGTCTAATACCTACAATGAGCAGTTCTTC
CDR3: CASSLSNTYNEQFF

D: TRBD1
size: once
J: TRBJ1-4
V: TRBV7-8
DNA: TGTGCCAGCAGCTTAGGGACAGGGCGAAGGGAAAAACTGTTTTTT
CDR3: CASSLGTGRREKLFF

D: .
size: .
J: TRBJ1-5
V: TRBV19
DNA: TGTGCCAGTAGTTTACAGTTTAGCAATCAGCCCCAGCATTTT
CDR3: CASSLQFSNQPQHF

D: .
size: .
J: TRBJ2-5
V: TRBV5-5
DNA: TGTGCCAGCAGCTTGGAGTGGACAGAGACCCAGTACTTC
CDR3: CASSLEWTETQYF

D: TRBD2
size: .
J: TRBJ2-7
V: TRBV10-2
DNA: TGCGCCAGCAGAGGGTCTAGCGGGAGGGGCGCCTACGAGCAGTACTTC
CDR3: CASRGSSGRGAYEQYF

D: .
size: .
J: TRBJ2-7
V: TRBV20-1
DNA: TGCAGTAACAGTGGAATTTACGAGCAGTACTTC
CDR3: CSNSGIYEQYF

D: .
size: .
J: TRBJ2-5
V: TRBV18
DNA: TGTGCCAGCTCACCACTGAGGGGACGAGAGACCCAGTACTTC
CDR3: CASSPLRGRETQYF

D: TRBD2
size: .
J: TRBJ2-1
V: TRBV5-1
DNA: TGCGCCAGCAGCTTGTTCCTGGGACTAGCGGCTAATGAGCAGTTCTTC
CDR3: CASSLFLGLAANEQFF

D: TRBD1
size: .
J: TRBJ2-1
V: TRBV18
DNA: TGTGCCAGCTCACCGACAGGGGGCTACAATGAGCAGTTCTTC
CDR3: CASSPTGGYNEQFF

D: .
size: once
J: TRBJ1-5
V: TRBV6-6
DNA: TGTGCCAGCAGCTCGGGAGGGAGTCAGCCCCAGCATTTT
CDR3: CASSSGGSQPQHF

D: TRBD1
size: once
J: TRBJ1-1
V: TRBV7-9
DNA: TGTGCCAGCAGCGGTACAGGGGGCATGGCTGAAGCTTTCTTT
CDR3: CASSGTGGMAEAFF

D: .
size: .
J: TRBJ1-1
V: TRBV28
DNA: TGTGCCGCCAAAAGGGGGGGAGGACTGAACACTGAAGCTTTCTTT
CDR3: CAAKRGGGLNTEAFF

D: TRBD2
size: .
J: TRBJ2-1
V: TRBV11-2
DNA: TGTGCCAGCAGCTCGCTGGGGTCGCGGGGGGGAAATGAGCAGTTCTTC
CDR3: CASSSLGSRGGNEQFF

D: .
size: .
J: TRBJ2-7
V: TRBV5-5
DNA: TGTGCCAGCAGCTTGCCCGACAGCTACGAGCAGTACTTC
CDR3: CASSLPDSYEQYF

D: .
size: .
J: TRBJ1-5
V: TRBV7-9
DNA: TGTGCCAGCAGCTTAGCCGGAGGGACCGTCTTGAGTGGCAATCAGCCCCAGCATTTT
CDR3: CASSLAGGTVLSGNQPQHF

D: TRBD2
size: .
J: TRBJ2-7
V: TRBV9
DNA: TGTGCCAGCAGCGTAGCGTTAGCGGGAGGGTCCTACGAGCAGTACTTC
CDR3: CASSVALAGGSYEQYF

D: TRBD1
size: .
J: TRBJ1-1
V: TRBV5-1
DNA: TGCGCCAGCAGCTTGCAGCCCTCCGGGACAGCGTTCCCTGAAGCTTTCTTT
CDR3: CASSLQPSGTAFPEAFF

D: TRBD2
size: once
J: TRBJ2-1
V: TRBV5-4
DNA: TGTGCCAGCAGTTCCCCTAGCGGCCGCTCCTACAATGAGCAGTTCTTC
CDR3: CASSSPSGRSYNEQFF

D: TRBD2
size: .
J: TRBJ2-1
V: TRBV7-6
DNA: TGTGCCAGCAGCTTAAAAACTAGCGGAGCAGTCTCCTACAATGAGCAGTTCTTC
CDR3: CASSLKTSGAVSYNEQFF

D: .
size: .
J: TRBJ2-5
V: TRBV28
DNA: TGTGCCAGCAGTTCACGGGGGCCGGTGGAGACCCAGTACTTC
CDR3: CASSSRGPVETQYF

D: .
size: .
J: TRBJ2-1
V: TRBV11-3
DNA: TGTGCCAGCAGCTTAGGGGACACCCTATTAGATGAGCAGTTCTTC
CDR3: CASSLGDTLLDEQFF

D: TRBD1
size: .
J: TRBJ1-4
V: TRBV14
DNA: TGTGCCAGCAGCCAACCGGACAGGGCCCGGGGTGAAAAACTGTTTTTT
CDR3: CASSQPDRARGEKLFF

D: TRBD2
size: .
J: TRBJ2-7
V: TRBV6-5
DNA: TGTGCCAGCAGTTACGGGACTAGCGGGAGGTACGAGCAGTACTTC
CDR3: CASSYGTSGRYEQYF

D: .
size: .
J: TRBJ1-5
V: TRBV15
DNA: TGTGCCACCAGCCCGAGAAACACTGGTACCGGTTACAATCAGCCCCAGCATTTT
CDR3: CATSPRNTGTGYNQPQHF

D: .
size: .
J: TRBJ1-1
V: TRBV10-1
DNA: TGCGCCAGCAGTCCAAGAGCGTCAATCAAAGAAGGTCAAGGGATGAACACTGAAGCTTTCTTT
CDR3: CASSPRASIKEGQGMNTEAFF

D: .
size: .
J: TRBJ1-1
V: TRBV28
DNA: TGTGCCAGCAGCGGCGGGAACACTGAAGCTTTCTTT
CDR3: CASSGGNTEAFF

D: .
size: .
J: TRBJ1-1
V: TRBV7-9
DNA: TGTGCCAGCAGCTTAGACAGTCACACTGAAGCTTTCTTT
CDR3: CASSLDSHTEAFF

D: TRBD2
size: .
J: TRBJ2-1
V: TRBV12-5
DNA: TGTGCTAGTGCCTCAGCGGGAGTTGATGAGCAGTTCTTC
CDR3: CASASAGVDEQFF

D: .
size: once
J: TRBJ1-1
V: TRBV6-5
DNA: TGTGCCAGCAGTTCCAGACAGAACGGTGAAGCTTTCTTT
CDR3: CASSSRQNGEAFF

D: .
size: .
J: TRBJ2-1
V: TRBV11-3
DNA: TGTGCCAGCAGCTTTTGTTCGGTGATCTCCTACAATGAGCAGTTCTTC
CDR3: CASSFCSVISYNEQFF

D: .
size: .
J: TRBJ2-2
V: TRBV5-6
DNA: TGTGCCAGCAGCTTAAACTTGAACACCGGGGAGCTGTTTTTT
CDR3: CASSLNLNTGELFF

D: .
size: .
J: TRBJ2-2
V: TRBV5-1
DNA: TGCGCCAGCAGCTTGGCGACGGTCCGCTTTAACAACCGGGACAGCCGGGGGACCGGGGAGCTGTTTTTT
CDR3: CASSLATVRFNNRDSRGTGELFF

D: TRBD1
size: .
J: TRBJ2-7
V: TRBV6-5
DNA: TGTGCCACGACGTCGGCAGGGGGCCACTCCGAGCAGTACTTC
CDR3: CATTSAGGHSEQYF

D: .
size: .
J: TRBJ1-1
V: TRBV2
DNA: TGTGCCAGCAGTAAGACCGACCTAAACACTGAAGCTTTCTTT
CDR3: CASSKTDLNTEAFF

D: TRBD2
size: .
J: TRBJ2-1
V: TRBV5-1
DNA: TGCGCCAGCAGCTTGGCGGTTTTGGCGGGAGGGCCGGGGAATGAGCAGTTCTTC
CDR3: CASSLAVLAGGPGNEQFF

D: .
size: .
J: TRBJ1-5
V: TRBV19
DNA: TGTGCCAGCTGGAGGGGATTGGGCAATCAGCCCCAGCATTTT
CDR3: CASWRGLGNQPQHF

D: .
size: .
J: TRBJ2-2
V: TRBV1
DNA: TGCACCAGCAGCCAAGAAGGCGGCGGGAGGTTCATCGGGGAGCTGTTTTTT
CDR3: CTSSQEGGGRFIGELFF

D: TRBD1
size: .
J: TRBJ1-4
V: TRBV6-1
DNA: TGTGCTAGTCCCAGGGGGGTGGGAGAAAAACTGTTTTTT
CDR3: CASPRGVGEKLFF